The 32 T cell receptor beta chains below were found in one sample sequenced in a study of cytomegalovirus exposure and HLA in healthy donors. The PCR employed 60 Vbeta primers together with 13 Jbeta primers. Only in-frame clones appear in the TCRdb table, and some are missing; sequencing was by immunoSEQ multiplex PCR. The profile covers fewer than 200,000 clones, with roughly 79% appearing a single time and roughly 7.3% taken by the ten largest. The sample consisted of PBMCs. Receptors were obtained from a male donor in good health and CMV-seropositive.

The V call is TRBV10-1, the J call TRBJ2-3; no clear D gene. This CDR3 is built from 11 residues. Germline V gene data show CDR1 as WNHNN and CDR2 as SYGVQD (reference sequence). Trimming took 8 bases from V and 7 from J, leaving 10 bases between them. The CDR3 DNA reads TGCGCCAGCCTACCTATGTATACGCAGTATTTT. Protein sequence: CASLPMYTQYF.

The chain is built from TRBV5-1 and TRBJ1-5; TRBD1 aligns across 11 bases. The CDR3 sequence is 15 residues long. V shed 5 bases and J 5 bases; nucleotides not matched to a gene: 6. The germline gives CDR1 SGHRS, CDR2 YFSETQ. CDR3 amino acids: CASSPGQGADQPQHF. The CDR3 DNA follows: TGCGCCAGCAGTCCAGGACAGGGGGCCGATCAGCCCCAGCATTTT.

This clone was observed a few times. The chain couples TRBV9 to TRBJ2-7; 8 nucleotides agree with TRBD2. V lost 3 bases and J lost 3; bases outside the gene matches: 5. Per germline, CDR1 SGDLS and CDR2 YYNGEE. This CDR3 is 14 amino acids long. CDR3 residues: CASSEGLGNYEQYF. Here the CDR3 DNA reads TGTGCCAGCAGCGAGGGACTAGGGAACTACGAGCAGTACTTC.

This chain joins TRBV7-8 and TRBJ2-5; maybe TRBD2 (5 bases). CDR1 is SGHVS and CDR2 is FQNEAQ in the germline V gene. V lost 2 bases and J lost 5, with 18 bases in between. The CDR3 covers 16 residues. The CDR3 sequence: CASSLKTSGVAETQYF. For the CDR3, the DNA is TGTGCCAGCAGCTTAAAAACCTCTGGGGTAGCGGAGACCCAGTACTTC. Based on the CDR3 plus reference TRBV7-8 and TRBJ2-5, the full variable domain is GAGVSQSPRYKVAKRGQDVALRCDPISGHVSLFWYQQALGQGPEFLTYFQNEAQLDKSGLPSDRFFAERPEGSVSTLKIQRTQQEDSAVYLCASSLKTSGVAETQYFGPGTRLLVL.

The chain recombines TRBV25-1 with TRBJ1-2, with D perhaps TRBD1 (6 bases). This CDR3 spans 13 amino acids. V was trimmed by 1 base and J by 9 bases, leaving 12 bases between them. Germline loops: CDR1 MGHDK, CDR2 SYGVNS. The DNA for the CDR3 is TGTGCCAGCAGTGAATTTAAAGGGGGACGCTACACCTTC. This encodes CASSEFKGGRYTF.

The V call is TRBV19, the J call TRBJ1-4, with D unclear. The CDR3 runs 14 residues. V was clipped by 5 bases and J by 5 bases, with 12 bases between them. Per germline, CDR1 LNHDA and CDR2 SQIVND (reference sequence). The CDR3 coding sequence is TGTGCCAGTAGTTCTGGGAGGGCAAATGAAAAACTGTTTTTT. Amino acids: CASSSGRANEKLFF.

This chain uses TRBV30 with TRBJ1-1; 7 bases are a match to TRBD1. V shed 3 bases and J 11 bases; nucleotides not matched to a gene: 12. From germline, CDR1 is GTSNPN and CDR2 SVGIG (reference sequence). There are 13 residues in the CDR3. This CDR3 is CAWSTDRSGTAFF. The CDR3 coding sequence is TGTGCCTGGAGCACGGACAGGAGTGGGACGGCTTTCTTT. Full variable domain (outside the CDR3, taken from reference TRBV30 and TRBJ1-1): SQTIHQWPATLVQPVGSPLSLECTVEGTSNPNLYWYRQAAGRGLQLLFYSVGIGQISSEVPQNLSASRPQDRQFILSSKKLLLSDSGFYLCAWSTDRSGTAFFGQGTRLTVV.

This rearrangement joins TRBV4-3 to TRBJ2-2; 9 nucleotides agree with TRBD1. Losses at the gene ends were 0 bases for V and 5 bases for J; bases not matched to a gene: 10. Germline CDR1 and CDR2: LGHNA and YSLEER. The length of the CDR3 is 18 residues. CDR3 region: CASSQDLGDRDRTGELFF. Here the CDR3 DNA reads TGCGCCAGCAGCCAAGATCTCGGGGACAGGGATAGGACCGGGGAGCTGTTTTTT.

The V and J genes are TRBV9 and TRBJ2-3, with D maybe TRBD1 (6 bases). With 3 bases removed from V and 1 base from J, the gap between germline ends came to 12 bases. CDR1 and CDR2 from the germline V gene are SGDLS and YYNGEE. The CDR3 spans 15 residues. The CDR3 DNA reads TGTGCCAGCAGCGCGCACAGGGTGGGCACAGATACGCAGTATTTT. This codes for CASSAHRVGTDTQYF.

CDR3 amino acids: CASSLAPQGYVSYEQYF. The CDR3 nucleotides are TGTGCCAGCAGCTTAGCCCCCCAGGGCTATGTATCCTACGAGCAGTACTTC. The chain carries TRBV7-2 and TRBJ2-7; maybe TRBD1 (5 bases). CDR3 length equals 17 residues. Germline assignment: CDR1 SGHTA and CDR2 FQGNSA. V lost 0 bases to trimming and J lost 1 base, with 16 bases between them. Full variable domain (missing parts from reference TRBV7-2 and TRBJ2-7): GAGVSQSPSNKVTEKGKDVELRCDPISGHTALYWYRQSLGQGLEFLIYFQGNSAPDKSGLPSDRFSAERTGGSVSTLTIQRTQQEDSAVYLCASSLAPQGYVSYEQYFGPGTRLTVT.

This chain joins TRBV28 and TRBJ2-7; 7 bases align to TRBD1. The CDR3 runs 12 residues. After removal of 2 bases from V and 9 bases from J, the junction contained 4 bases not matched to a gene. CDR1 is MDHEN, CDR2 SYDVKM, per germline. In DNA, the CDR3 is TGTGCCAGCAGTTTAAGAGGGGGCGGGCAGTACTTC. Protein sequence: CASSLRGGGQYF.

The rearrangement links TRBV11-1 to TRBJ1-1, with no clear D. Trimming cost V 5 bases and J 11 bases, with 18 bases left between them. CDR1 and CDR2 (germline): SGHAT, FQDESV (reference sequence). The CDR3 is made up of 13 amino acids. The DNA for the CDR3 is TGTGCCAGCAGCCCTGTACGGGTGGTGGCCGCTTTCTTT. Encoded protein: CASSPVRVVAAFF.

A remark on this clone: The junction differs from germline at one of its ends, possibly a read error. The same CDR3 arises from other DNA sequences in this sample as well. This rearrangement joins TRBV11-3 to TRBJ2-2, with 7 positions matching TRBD2. CDR1 SGHNT and CDR2 YENEEA come from the germline V gene. The CDR3 spans 14 residues. The CDR3 region has the DNA TGTGCCAGCAGCTTAAGGAGCGGGACCGGGGAACTGTTTTTT. It specifies CASSLRSGTGELFF. Looking up the rest from reference TRBV11-3 and TRBJ2-2 gives the full variable domain: EAGVVQSPRYKIIEKKQPVAFWCNPISGHNTLYWYLQNLGQGPELLIRYENEEAVDDSQLPKDRFSAERLKGVDSTLKIQPAELGDSAVYLCASSLRSGTGELFFGEGSRLTVL.

This clone was detected only a few times. This chain joins TRBV11-3 and TRBJ1-3; weak D call: TRBD1 (5 bases). The length of the CDR3 is 15 residues. Trimming cost V 1 base and J 2 bases, with 9 bases left between them. CDR1 is SGHNT, CDR2 YENEEA, per germline. As DNA, the CDR3 is TGTGCCAGCAGCTTAGGAGGGGAGGCTGGAAACACCATATATTTT. The encoded protein is CASSLGGEAGNTIYF. The variable domain in full, completed from reference TRBV11-3 and TRBJ1-3, reads EAGVVQSPRYKIIEKKQPVAFWCNPISGHNTLYWYLQNLGQGPELLIRYENEEAVDDSQLPKDRFSAERLKGVDSTLKIQPAELGDSAVYLCASSLGGEAGNTIYFGEGSWLTVV.

The V call is TRBV11-2, the J call TRBJ2-1, with 10 bases aligning to TRBD2. CDR3 length: 16 residues. Looked up from germline, CDR1 is SGHAT and CDR2 is FQNNGV. V shed 5 bases and J 10 bases; nucleotides not matched to a gene: 14. Here the CDR3 DNA reads TGTGCCAGCAGCATTACGGCTAGCGGGGGTTTCATCGAGCAGTTCTTC. This codes for CASSITASGGFIEQFF.

This clone has only one observation. The gene calls are TRBV19 and TRBJ2-1; 11 bases match TRBD2. The ends lost 6 bases at V and 2 bases at J; junction bases unmatched: 6. This CDR3 contains 16 residues. Germline lookup yields CDR1 LNHDA and CDR2 SQIVND (reference sequence). The CDR3 sequence is CASSPSSGGTYNEQFF. The CDR3 DNA reads as TGTGCCAGTAGCCCTTCTAGCGGGGGGACCTACAATGAGCAGTTCTTC. Together with reference TRBV19 and TRBJ2-1, the CDR3 gives the full variable domain: DGGITQSPKYLFRKEGQNVTLSCEQNLNHDAMYWYRQDPGQGLRLIYYSQIVNDFQKGDIAEGYSVSREKKESFPLTVTSAQKNPTAFYLCASSPSSGGTYNEQFFGPGTRLTVL.

This rearrangement joins TRBV10-3 to TRBJ2-5; D is perhaps TRBD1 (5 bases). Germline V gene data show CDR1 as ENHRY and CDR2 as SYGVKD. Trimming cost V 8 bases and J 4 bases, with 8 bases left between them. This CDR3 region has 11 residues. The CDR3 DNA sequence: TGTGCCATCCGGCAGGGAGAGACCCAGTACTTC. Its protein is CAIRQGETQYF.

This clone was counted a single time. The rearrangement uses TRBV30 and TRBJ1-1; no firm D call. From germline, CDR1 is GTSNPN and CDR2 SVGIG (reference sequence). The ends were cut back, 3 bases at V and 1 base at J, with 6 bases in the middle. This CDR3 region has 12 residues. CDR3 region: CAWRRGNTEAFF. The DNA of the CDR3 is TGTGCCTGGAGGCGCGGGAACACTGAAGCTTTCTTT.

The chain is built from TRBV19 and TRBJ1-5; 7 bases line up with TRBD1. V was pared by 3 bases and J by 7 bases, with 12 bases of the junction left unmatched. From germline, CDR1 is LNHDA and CDR2 SQIVND (reference sequence). The CDR3 contains 16 residues. CDR3 coding DNA: TGTGCCAGTAGTATCATGAGGGGGCCTGATGTGCAGCCCCAGCATTTT. Protein: CASSIMRGPDVQPQHF.

The rearrangement uses TRBV13 and TRBJ2-3; 8 bases map to TRBD1. The V gene's germline CDR1 is PRHDT and CDR2 FYEKMQ (reference sequence). V shed 4 bases and J 2 bases; nucleotides not matched to a gene: 8. This CDR3 has 16 amino acids. DNA for the CDR3: TGTGCCAGCAGCTCCCGACAGGGGCGTGCCACAGATACGCAGTATTTT. This gives the protein CASSSRQGRATDTQYF. Combining the CDR3 with reference TRBV13 and TRBJ2-3 gives the whole variable domain AAGVIQSPRHLIKEKRETATLKCYPIPRHDTVYWYQQGPGQDPQFLISFYEKMQSDKGSIPDRFSAQQFSDYHSELNMSSLELGDSALYFCASSSRQGRATDTQYFGPGTRLTVL.

The chain is built from TRBV5-1 and TRBJ1-1, with D possibly being TRBD1 (5 bases). V was clipped by 2 bases and J by 0 bases, with 8 bases between them. The CDR3 is 14 amino acids. Germline-derived CDR1 and CDR2 are SGHRS and YFSETQ. The CDR3: CASSFRTLNTEAFF. The CDR3 bases are TGCGCCAGCAGCTTCCGGACACTGAACACTGAAGCTTTCTTT.

The J gene is TRBJ1-3, the V gene TRBV7-6; 7 positions match TRBD1. Trimming took 4 bases from V and 0 from J; bases not matched to a gene: 9. Per the germline V gene, CDR1 is SGHVS and CDR2 is FNYEAQ. The CDR3 is made up of 17 amino acids. The CDR3 reads CASSYRQGEGSGNTIYF. The DNA for the CDR3 is TGTGCCAGCAGCTACAGACAGGGAGAGGGCTCTGGAAACACCATATATTTT.

This chain uses TRBV5-1 with TRBJ1-3; 8 positions match TRBD1. Per the germline V gene, CDR1 is SGHRS and CDR2 is YFSETQ. J was trimmed by 4 bases and V by 4 bases; bases with no gene match: 7. This CDR3 region has 15 residues. The CDR3 DNA is TGCGCCAGCAGCCCTACAGGGGGAACGGGAAACACCATATATTTT. Translated: CASSPTGGTGNTIYF.

The chain links TRBV9 to TRBJ2-7; 7 bases match TRBD2. The CDR3 has 16 residues. The trim removed 4 bases at V and 1 base at J, leaving 11 bases unmatched. Germline values: CDR1 SGDLS, CDR2 YYNGEE. CDR3 sequence reads: CASSPQGAGESYEQYF. Written as DNA, the CDR3 is TGTGCCAGCAGCCCCCAAGGGGCGGGGGAATCCTACGAGCAGTACTTC.

The chain links TRBV6-5 to TRBJ1-1, with 9 nucleotides matching TRBD1. The CDR3 is made up of 14 amino acids. With 5 bases clipped from V and 5 bases from J, the junction kept 6 bases outside the gene matches. The germline V gene encodes CDR1 MNHEY and CDR2 SVGAGI. In DNA form, the CDR3 reads TGTGCCAGCAGTGAACAGGGGGCTAGGACTGAAGCTTTCTTT. This translates into CASSEQGARTEAFF.

The chain carries TRBV4-1 and TRBJ1-4, with 7 bases aligning to TRBD1. J was trimmed by 7 bases and V by 3 bases; bases with no gene match: 17. Per germline, CDR1 MGHRA and CDR2 YSYEKL. There are 18 residues in the CDR3. This CDR3 reads CASSQGKGGAIRIEKLFF. CDR3 in DNA: TGCGCCAGCAGCCAGGGGAAAGGGGGCGCAATCAGGATTGAAAAACTGTTTTTT.

The sample holds a few counts of this clone. The rearrangement joins TRBV5-1 to TRBJ1-1, with a tentative D call TRBD1 (5 bases). Germline CDR1 reads SGHRS; CDR2 reads YFSETQ. The CDR3 spans 16 residues. Trimming left V 4 bases short and J 4 bases short, with 20 bases between. CDR3 loop: CASSRVTQGGGTEAFF. DNA of the CDR3: TGCGCCAGCAGCCGAGTAACTCAGGGAGGTGGCACTGAAGCTTTCTTT.

The chain couples TRBV27 to TRBJ1-2, with D possibly matching TRBD1 (5 bases). Per germline, CDR1 MNHEY and CDR2 SMNVEV (reference sequence). The CDR3 loop spans 15 amino acids. With 3 bases removed from V and 5 bases from J, the gap between germline ends came to 16 bases. As DNA, the CDR3 is TGTGCCAGCAGTTTTAAGGCAGGGAAGACGTATGGCTACACCTTC. Its protein is CASSFKAGKTYGYTF.

J is TRBJ2-7 and V is TRBV6-5, with 9 bases that match TRBD1. This CDR3 contains 13 residues. The germline V gene encodes CDR1 MNHEY and CDR2 SVGAGI. After removal of 6 bases from V and 6 bases from J, the junction contained 6 bases not matched to a gene. CDR3 DNA sequence: TGTGCCAGCAGCCCCGGGACAGGGACCGAGCAGTACTTC. Its protein is CASSPGTGTEQYF.

The chain couples TRBV9 to TRBJ2-1, with D perhaps TRBD2 (6 bases). CDR1 is SGDLS, CDR2 YYNGEE, per germline. Trimming removed 0 bases at V and 6 bases at J, with 10 bases between. This CDR3 is 14 amino acids long. For the CDR3, the DNA is TGTGCCAGCAGCGTAGGACTAGGTGGCAATGAGCAGTTCTTC. It is translated as CASSVGLGGNEQFF.

V usage is TRBV7-2 and J usage is TRBJ2-5; D is unclear. Matching the DNA end better, TRBJ2-7 makes the J call doubtful. The CDR3 covers 13 residues. From germline, CDR1 is SGHTA and CDR2 FQGNSA. The CDR3 DNA follows: TGTGCCAGCAGCTTGGGCCACCGCTACGAGCAGTACTTC. Its protein product is CASSLGHRYEQYF.

The rearrangement links TRBV7-8 to TRBJ2-3; D may be TRBD2 (6 bases). CDR1 and CDR2 from the germline V gene are SGHVS and FQNEAQ. The CDR3 runs to 15 residues. V shed 6 bases and J shed 5 bases, with 18 bases lying between them. This chain's CDR3 is CASRGRVGGGDTQYF. The CDR3 region has the DNA TGTGCCAGCAGGGGTCGTGTGGGGGGAGGAGATACGCAGTATTTT.